These 18 T cell receptor beta chains share one sample of origin, sequenced in a study of Ad26.COV2.S vaccination and SARS-CoV-2 variants. The treatment: approximately 18 received Ad26.COV2.S at low or high dose, single or two shots; about 5 received placebo; per-sample allocation not given. All samples were drawn on day 63, counting from the first vaccine or placebo injection. Libraries were prepared by immunoSEQ multiplex PCR; TCRdb keeps only in-frame clonotypes and omits some of them. The table has some 250,000 clones, approximately 90% seen once; the top ten hold about 10%. The sample in question was peripheral blood, obtained in a trial of Ad26.COV2.S vaccine versus placebo. These receptors all come from a person between 18 and 59 years old who received the Ad26.COV2.S COVID-19 vaccine or a placebo.

This chain links TRBV29-1 with TRBJ1-1; D not resolved. V shed 2 bases and J shed 0 bases, with 13 bases lying between them. The CDR3 runs to 15 residues. Germline loops: CDR1 SQVTM, CDR2 ANQGSEA. CDR3 DNA sequence: TGCAGCGTTGAAAACGGATTGGGGTTGAACACTGAAGCTTTCTTT. It translates to CSVENGLGLNTEAFF.

This sequence joins TRBV27 and TRBJ2-5; TRBD2 matches at 7 bases. The CDR3 is 14 residues long. The germline V gene encodes CDR1 MNHEY and CDR2 SMNVEV (reference sequence). Trimming at V came to 6 bases and at J to 4 bases, leaving 8 bases not matched to a gene. The CDR3 DNA reads as TGTGCCAGCAGGGGGAGCGGGGTGGGAGAGACCCAGTACTTC. Protein sequence: CASRGSGVGETQYF.

The V and J genes are TRBV30 and TRBJ1-5; D ambiguous. This CDR3 comprises 13 residues. The V gene's germline CDR1 is GTSNPN and CDR2 SVGIG (reference sequence). The V and J ends lost 3 bases and 3 bases respectively, with 9 bases between them. In DNA form, the CDR3 reads TGTGCCTGGAGGACGACCTTCAATCAGCCCCAGCATTTT. Amino acids: CAWRTTFNQPQHF.

The V gene is TRBV4-3, the J gene TRBJ2-7; TRBD2 matches at 7 bases. Germline CDR1 and CDR2: LGHNA and YSLEER. This CDR3 is 15 amino acids long. The ends lost 3 bases at V and 2 bases at J; junction bases unmatched: 7. The CDR3 region is CASSQSSGGPYEQYF. The CDR3 coding sequence is TGCGCCAGCAGCCAGTCCTCGGGGGGACCCTACGAGCAGTACTTC.

This rearrangement joins TRBV13 to TRBJ2-3; D gene unclear. Trimming left V 1 base short and J 2 bases short, with 16 bases between. The CDR3 is 17 amino acids. Germline CDR1 reads PRHDT; CDR2 reads FYEKMQ (reference sequence). The CDR3: CASSLAWQPRLTDTQYF. The CDR3 region has the DNA TGTGCCAGCAGCTTAGCGTGGCAGCCTAGACTCACAGATACGCAGTATTTT.

CDR3 in DNA: TGTGCCAGCAGCAAAGCGCTTTGGCAGCAGCCCTTCTCTGGAAACACCATATATTTT. Protein sequence: CASSKALWQQPFSGNTIYF. The chain joins TRBV21-1 to TRBJ1-3. TRBV21-1 is noted as a pseudogene. This CDR3 spans 19 amino acids.

The chain recombines TRBV6-5 with TRBJ1-5; D not resolved. V dropped 0 bases and J dropped 2 bases, with 11 bases sitting between them. The CDR3 consists of 16 residues. Germline lookup yields CDR1 MNHEY and CDR2 SVGAGI. The CDR3 is CASSYSEPRGNQPQHF. The CDR3 DNA follows: TGTGCCAGCAGTTACTCGGAGCCAAGGGGCAATCAGCCCCAGCATTTT.

The CDR3 coding sequence is TGTGCCAGCAGCCCAACAGGGGAGGGGGGGACCCAGTACTTC. It codes for CASSPTGEGGTQYF. V and J are TRBV3-1 (or the pseudogene TRBV3-2) and TRBJ2-5; D is perhaps TRBD1 or TRBD2 (7 bases each). Trimming took off 4 bases at V and 7 bases at J, with 16 bases between the two ends. Germline CDR1 and CDR2: LGHDT and YNNKEL (reference sequence). The CDR3 has 14 amino acids.

In this sample, this clone turned up once. V and J are TRBV10-1 and TRBJ2-1, with 11 bases aligning to TRBD2. Germline lookup yields CDR1 WNHNN and CDR2 SYGVQD (reference sequence). This CDR3 comprises 17 residues. Losses at the gene ends were 0 bases for V and 2 bases for J; bases not matched to a gene: 3. The CDR3 nucleotides are TGCGCCAGCAGTGAGTCCGTTAGCGGGGGGGCCTACAATGAGCAGTTCTTC. Encoded protein: CASSESVSGGAYNEQFF.

The chain employs TRBV7-8 and TRBJ1-2; 9 bases fit TRBD1. The CDR3 has 15 amino acids. Germline V gene sequence: CDR1 SGHVS, CDR2 FQNEAQ. With V trimmed by 4 bases and J by 5 bases, 8 bases remained unmatched. The CDR3 sequence: CASSSRTGDLYGYTF. CDR3 nucleotides: TGTGCCAGCAGCTCCAGGACAGGGGATCTGTATGGCTACACCTTC.

V gene TRBV24-1 combines with J gene TRBJ2-7; no reliable D call. This CDR3 has 15 amino acids. CDR1 is KGHDR, CDR2 SFDVKD, per germline. Trimming cost V 3 bases and J 6 bases, with 17 bases left between them. CDR3 DNA: TGTGCCACCAGTGATCCGCGCCGCCGGGCCTCCGAGCAGTACTTC. Translating it yields CATSDPRRRASEQYF.

This clone was counted once. The V call is TRBV28, the J call TRBJ2-7; TRBD1 matches at 8 bases. This CDR3 spans 16 amino acids. Trimming removed 5 bases from V and 6 bases from J; junction bases left unmatched: 15. Germline CDR1 and CDR2: MDHEN and SYDVKM. The CDR3 nucleotides are TGTGCCAGCAGTCCCACCGGACAGGGCGGTCGGGTCGAGCAGTACTTC. Translation: CASSPTGQGGRVEQYF.

This chain joins TRBV7-2 and TRBJ2-7, with TRBD2 matching over 9 bases. V dropped 5 bases and J dropped 3; count of bases not matched to a gene: 5. Germline assignment: CDR1 SGHTA and CDR2 FQGNSA. CDR3 length: 14 residues. The CDR3 sequence is CASSVGLANYEQYF. DNA of the CDR3: TGTGCCAGCAGCGTAGGACTAGCGAACTACGAGCAGTACTTC. The whole variable domain, filled in from reference TRBV7-2 and TRBJ2-7, reads GAGVSQSPSNKVTEKGKDVELRCDPISGHTALYWYRQSLGQGLEFLIYFQGNSAPDKSGLPSDRFSAERTGGSVSTLTIQRTQQEDSAVYLCASSVGLANYEQYFGPGTRLTVT.

The chain couples TRBV24-1 to TRBJ2-1; unclear D gene. Trimming removed 5 bases at V and 8 bases at J, with 12 bases between. CDR1 is KGHDR and CDR2 is SFDVKD in the germline V gene. The CDR3 consists of 13 residues. The CDR3 coding sequence is TGTGCCACCAGTGTAGCTAGTCTCCATGAGCAGTTCTTC. Translating it yields CATSVASLHEQFF.

The chain links TRBV7-8 to TRBJ2-1; possibly TRBD1 for D (6 bases). The germline CDR1 and CDR2 sequences are SGHVS and FQNEAQ. There are 14 residues in the CDR3. V was shortened by 0 bases and J by 11 bases, with 14 bases between the two germline ends. This chain's CDR3 is CASSLAGDNRKQFF. CDR3 DNA sequence: TGTGCCAGCAGCTTAGCGGGGGACAATCGGAAGCAGTTCTTC.

V is TRBV4-2 and J is TRBJ2-1; 14 nucleotides match TRBD2. The CDR3 covers 16 residues. The V gene's germline CDR1 is LGHNA and CDR2 YNFKEQ. The V gene end was trimmed by 1 base and the J gene end by 9 bases; junction bases not matched to a gene: 5. The CDR3 loop is CASSQGGLAGVLEQFF. The CDR3 DNA reads as TGTGCCAGCAGCCAAGGGGGACTAGCGGGAGTTCTTGAGCAGTTCTTC.

The table lists this clone with a count of one. This sequence joins TRBV13 and TRBJ2-6; D gene uncertain. This CDR3 comprises 15 residues. V lost 1 base to trimming and J lost 0 bases, with 4 bases between them. The germline gives CDR1 PRHDT, CDR2 FYEKMQ (reference sequence). CDR3 coding DNA: TGTGCCAGCAGCTTAGTCGTCTCTGGGGCCAACGTCCTGACTTTC. It translates to CASSLVVSGANVLTF.

V and J are TRBV3-1 (or the pseudogene TRBV3-2) and TRBJ2-3; 9 nucleotides line up with TRBD1. CDR3 length equals 15 residues. V trimming: 2 bases; J trimming: 6 bases; junction bases outside the gene matches: 6. Germline V gene lookup returns CDR1 LGHDT and CDR2 YNNKEL (reference sequence). The CDR3 coding sequence is TGTGCCAGCAGCCAACAACAGGGGGCAAGGGATACGCAGTATTTT. This encodes CASSQQQGARDTQYF.